This T cell receptor beta chain was retrieved from a study of blood T cell repertoires in COVID-19. Study overall: Sources were T cells, B-cell-depleted T cells, or PBMCs; the material itself was cDNA or gDNA.

In the authors' methods: Reference gene primer amplification yielded estimated nucleated cell counts. TCRdb's table, derived via immunoSEQ multiplex PCR, lists solely in-frame clones and lacks some. V, J and clone size were drawn from that table, and D and trimming were deduced from the DNA. The repertoire has roughly 100,000 clones, about 76% of them found once; the top ten carry approximately 10%. Trimming pared 5 bases from V and 4 bases from J, leaving 12 bases between. The CDR3 covers 14 residues. CDR1 and CDR2 (germline): SGHTA, FQGNSA. This clone was recorded only once. Sequencing used peripheral blood. J is TRBJ2-1 and V is TRBV7-2; a possible D gene is TRBD1 (5 bases). The TCR originated in a woman of 80 years or more with acute or convalescent COVID-19. In DNA form, the CDR3 reads TGTGCCAGCAGCCCTCAGACAGATTACAATGAGCAGTTCTTC. Residues: CASSPQTDYNEQFF.